Shown below are 19 T cell receptor beta chains from a single sample sequenced in a study of blood T cell repertoires in COVID-19. Here immunoSEQ multiplex PCR was the method, and the copy in TCRdb shows in-frame clones only, minus some. This sample carries roughly 150,000 clones, roughly 88% of them seen once, and the ten largest clones take around 7.2%. Sample: peripheral blood. The receptors were sampled from a woman aged 45-65 years in a cohort sampled during active or convalescent COVID-19.

The rearrangement uses TRBV6-5 and TRBJ1-5, with D possibly being TRBD1 (6 bases). Deletions cut 0 bases from V and 7 bases from J, with 13 bases between. Germline loops: CDR1 MNHEY, CDR2 SVGAGI. The CDR3 contains 15 residues. Here the CDR3 DNA reads TGTGCCAGCAGTTACTCACACAGGGTTCAACAGCCCCAGCATTTT. It specifies CASSYSHRVQQPQHF.

The gene calls are TRBV6-1 and TRBJ1-5, with D hard to call. The CDR3 extends over 13 amino acids. The germline V and J ends were trimmed by 3 bases and 2 bases, with 5 bases remaining between them. Germline CDR1 reads MNHNS; CDR2 reads SASEGT. CDR3 sequence reads: CASSDSGNQPQHF. The CDR3 coding sequence is TGTGCCAGCAGTGATAGCGGCAATCAGCCCCAGCATTTT.

This chain connects TRBV6-5 to TRBJ1-2, with D perhaps matching TRBD1 (5 bases). From germline, CDR1 is MNHEY and CDR2 SVGAGI. The germline V and J ends were trimmed by 2 bases and 0 bases, with 10 bases remaining between them. CDR3 size: 15 residues. CDR3 nucleotides: TGTGCCAGCAGTTACGCGACAGCCCCTAACTATGGCTACACCTTC. This encodes CASSYATAPNYGYTF.

V usage is TRBV7-7 and J usage is TRBJ2-1; D is ambiguous. V lost 1 base to trimming and J lost 5 bases, with 6 bases between them. Germline V lookup: CDR1 SSHAT, CDR2 FNYEAQ (reference sequence). The CDR3 is 13 amino acids. CDR3 protein: CASSLDSNNEQFF. The DNA for the CDR3 is TGTGCCAGCAGCTTAGATAGTAACAATGAGCAGTTCTTC.

The chain joins TRBV3-1 (or the pseudogene TRBV3-2) to TRBJ2-3, with 12 bases lining up with TRBD2. Germline CDR1 is LGHDT and CDR2 is YNNKEL (reference sequence). Trimming cost V 4 bases and J 0 bases; bases outside gene matches: 11. The CDR3 has 19 residues. In DNA form, the CDR3 reads TGTGCCAGCAGCCGGCATCTAGCGGGGGGGCGGGTAAGCACAGATACGCAGTATTTT. Residues: CASSRHLAGGRVSTDTQYF.

The rearrangement uses TRBV10-1 and TRBJ1-6, with TRBD1 as a possible D gene (5 bases). V lost 4 bases and J lost 6, with 13 bases in between. The CDR3 length is 15 residues. Germline CDR1 and CDR2: WNHNN and SYGVQD (reference sequence). The CDR3 DNA follows: TGCGCCAGCAGTGTTGGTTCGGGGGTTAATTCACCCCTCCACTTT. Residues: CASSVGSGVNSPLHF.

The chain joins TRBV5-1 to TRBJ1-3; 7 positions match TRBD1. Per the germline V gene, CDR1 is SGHRS and CDR2 is YFSETQ. This CDR3 spans 15 amino acids. V trimming: 4 bases; J trimming: 0 bases; junction bases outside the gene matches: 4. CDR3 coding DNA: TGCGCCAGCAGCGGGGGACAGTCCTCTGGAAACACCATATATTTT. Translated, it gives CASSGGQSSGNTIYF. The variable domain in full, with the rest retrieved from reference TRBV5-1 and TRBJ1-3, is KAGVTQTPRYLIKTRGQQVTLSCSPISGHRSVSWYQQTPGQGLQFLFEYFSETQRNKGNFPGRFSGRQFSNSRSEMNVSTLELGDSALYLCASSGGQSSGNTIYFGEGSWLTVV.

V is TRBV19 and J is TRBJ1-1, with D uncertain. V was clipped by 5 bases and J by 2 bases, with 15 bases between them. CDR1 is LNHDA, CDR2 SQIVND, per germline (reference sequence). CDR3 length: 15 amino acids. The CDR3, as DNA: TGTGCCAGTAGTCTCCACACAGATGTTAACACTGAAGCTTTCTTT. Protein product: CASSLHTDVNTEAFF.

V usage is TRBV11-2 and J usage is TRBJ2-7, with D uncertain. Trimming cost V 1 base and J 4 bases, with 8 bases left between them. The CDR3 length is 13 residues. Germline CDR1 is SGHAT and CDR2 is FQNNGV. The DNA for the CDR3 is TGTGCCAGCAGCTTAGCTAATGATTACGAGCAGTACTTC. It specifies CASSLANDYEQYF.

The V call is TRBV10-2, the J call TRBJ1-1, with unresolved D. The CDR3 has 14 residues. Germline CDR1 and CDR2: WSHSY and SAAADI. Trimming cost V 2 bases and J 7 bases, with 14 bases left between them. The chain's CDR3 is CASSEDYEYIEAFF. CDR3 bases: TGCGCCAGCAGTGAGGATTATGAATACATTGAAGCTTTCTTT.

Regarding this clone: The same CDR3 also results from other DNA sequences found in this sample. The chain joins TRBV19 to TRBJ2-7; no firm D call. The ends were cut back, 2 bases at V and 5 bases at J, with 4 bases in the middle. The CDR3 covers 11 residues. The germline CDR1 and CDR2 sequences are LNHDA and SQIVND (reference sequence). CDR3 sequence reads: CASSIRDEQYF. DNA of the CDR3: TGTGCCAGTAGTATACGGGACGAGCAGTACTTC.

The chain uses TRBV12-5 and TRBJ2-5; 12 bases are shared with TRBD2. V shed 1 base, J shed 4 bases, and the junction held 1 base outside the gene matches. Germline CDR1 is LGHNT and CDR2 is FRNRAP. The CDR3 covers 15 residues. DNA for the CDR3: TGTGCTAGTGGTTTGGGACTAGCGGGGGTAGAGACCCAGTACTTC. It encodes CASGLGLAGVETQYF.

Details on this clone: The identical CDR3 is also encoded by other nucleotide sequences in the sample. The rearrangement links TRBV18 to TRBJ1-1, with D unclear. V lost 3 bases, J lost 3 bases, and 8 bases lay in between. Germline CDR1 reads KGHSH; CDR2 reads LQKENI. The CDR3 loop spans 13 amino acids. CDR3 bases: TGTGCCAGCTCACCGTCCGGGGACACTGAAGCTTTCTTT. Amino acids: CASSPSGDTEAFF.

About this clone: Other nucleotide sequences from this sample produce the same CDR3. The V gene is TRBV30, the J gene TRBJ1-5; a weak D match, TRBD1 (5 bases). Germline V gives CDR1 GTSNPN, CDR2 SVGIG (reference sequence). The CDR3 is made up of 14 amino acids. The V gene lost 0 bases and the J gene lost 4 bases, with 10 bases spanning the gap. DNA for the CDR3: TGTGCCTGGAGTGTAGGCGGGGGGAATCAGCCCCAGCATTTT. As protein: CAWSVGGGNQPQHF.

The V call is TRBV7-9, the J call TRBJ1-5; 11 nucleotides line up with TRBD1. The CDR3 covers 16 residues. CDR1 is SEHNR, CDR2 FQNEAQ, per germline (reference sequence). The junction had 5 bases not matched to a gene; V was cut back by 6 bases and J by 1 base. For the CDR3, the DNA is TGTGCCAGCAGTGGACAGGGGGCAGGGAGCAATCAGCCCCAGCATTTT. This translates into CASSGQGAGSNQPQHF.

This sequence joins TRBV5-1 and TRBJ1-4, with 8 bases identical to TRBD1. V shed 4 bases and J 6 bases; nucleotides not matched to a gene: 8. Germline-derived CDR1 and CDR2 are SGHRS and YFSETQ. The CDR3 has 15 amino acids. CDR3 region: CASSIDRGGDEKLFF. CDR3 sequence (DNA): TGCGCCAGCAGCATAGACAGGGGAGGAGATGAAAAACTGTTTTTT. The full variable domain, its missing parts supplied by reference TRBV5-1 and TRBJ1-4, is KAGVTQTPRYLIKTRGQQVTLSCSPISGHRSVSWYQQTPGQGLQFLFEYFSETQRNKGNFPGRFSGRQFSNSRSEMNVSTLELGDSALYLCASSIDRGGDEKLFFGSGTQLSVL.

This clone was seen a handful of times. The V gene is TRBV3-1 (or the pseudogene TRBV3-2), the J gene TRBJ1-5; no definite D call. In germline, CDR1 is LGHDT, CDR2 YNNKEL (reference sequence). The ends were cut back, 1 base at V and 5 bases at J, with 6 bases in the middle. The CDR3 extends over 13 amino acids. The CDR3 DNA reads as TGTGCCAGCAGCCAAGCCCAGGATCAGCCCCAGCATTTT. Translation: CASSQAQDQPQHF.

On this clone itself: This same CDR3 is encoded by further DNA sequences in the sample. This chain connects TRBV7-2 to TRBJ2-5; TRBD2 agrees at 7 bases. Germline CDR1 reads SGHTA; CDR2 reads FQGNSA. The CDR3 covers 13 residues. After removal of 3 bases from V and 5 bases from J, the junction contained 3 bases not matched to a gene. CDR3 amino acids: CASSLAGGETQYF. The CDR3 coding sequence is TGTGCCAGCAGCTTGGCCGGGGGGGAGACCCAGTACTTC.

This chain connects TRBV30 to TRBJ2-5; 14 bases are shared with TRBD2. V shed 2 bases and J 2 bases; nucleotides not matched to a gene: 16. The CDR3 is 20 residues long. The germline CDR1 and CDR2 sequences are GTSNPN and SVGIG (reference sequence). DNA of the CDR3: TGTGCCTGGAGTCGCCACGCCGGGACTAGCGGGGGAGGGCGTCAAGAGACCCAGTACTTC. This sequence encodes CAWSRHAGTSGGGRQETQYF. Full variable domain (missing parts from reference TRBV30 and TRBJ2-5): SQTIHQWPATLVQPVGSPLSLECTVEGTSNPNLYWYRQAAGRGLQLLFYSVGIGQISSEVPQNLSASRPQDRQFILSSKKLLLSDSGFYLCAWSRHAGTSGGGRQETQYFGPGTRLLVL.